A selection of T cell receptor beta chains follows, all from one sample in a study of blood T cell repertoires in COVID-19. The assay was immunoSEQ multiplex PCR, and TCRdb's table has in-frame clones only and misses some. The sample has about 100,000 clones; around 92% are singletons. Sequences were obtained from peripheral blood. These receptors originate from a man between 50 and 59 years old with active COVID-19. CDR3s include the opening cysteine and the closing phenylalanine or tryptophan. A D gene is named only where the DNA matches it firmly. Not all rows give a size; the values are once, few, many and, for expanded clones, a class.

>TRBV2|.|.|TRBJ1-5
TGTGCCAGCACTCCGGGACAAAATCAGCCCCAGCATTTT
CASTPGQNQPQHF
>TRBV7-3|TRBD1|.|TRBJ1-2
TGTGCCAGCAGCAAAAAACCGGGACAGGCTGATGGCTACACCTTC
CASSKKPGQADGYTF
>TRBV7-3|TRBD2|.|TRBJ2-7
TGTGCCAGCAGCTTACTAGCGGGTCCCAGCGAGCAGTACTTC
CASSLLAGPSEQYF
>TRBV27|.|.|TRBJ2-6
TGTGCCAGCAGTCCGGGGCGGGGCATTCTTTTCTCTGGGGCCAACGTCCTGACTTTC
CASSPGRGILFSGANVLTF
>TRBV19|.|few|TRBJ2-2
TGTGCCAGTAGGAACAAGATTACCGGGGAGCTGTTTTTT
CASRNKITGELFF
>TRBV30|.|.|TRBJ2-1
TGTGCCTGGAGTGTTAGTATTGATGCGGGTGAGCAGTTCTTC
CAWSVSIDAGEQFF
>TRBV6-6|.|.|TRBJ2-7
TGTGCCAGCAGTGCTATAGAGGGAGGCTACGAGCAGTACTTC
CASSAIEGGYEQYF
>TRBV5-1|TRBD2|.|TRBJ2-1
TGCGCCAGCAGTACCCCGGGACAGGGACGACTAGCGGGAGCCTACAATGAGCAGTTCTTC
CASSTPGQGRLAGAYNEQFF
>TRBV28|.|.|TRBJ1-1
TGTGCCAGCACCCAAAAGGGGGGGCTTGGGAACACTGAAGCTTTCTTT
CASTQKGGLGNTEAFF
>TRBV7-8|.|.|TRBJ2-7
TGTGCCAGCAGCTTAGTGGGTGGAGGGGCTACCTACGAGCAGTACTTC
CASSLVGGGATYEQYF
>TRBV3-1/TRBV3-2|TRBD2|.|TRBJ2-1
TGTGCCAGCAGCCAGGGACTAGCGGGAGCTGAGCAGTTCTTC
CASSQGLAGAEQFF
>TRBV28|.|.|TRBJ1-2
TGTGCCAGCAGTTTGGCAGGGGAGTGGTATGGCTACACCTTC
CASSLAGEWYGYTF
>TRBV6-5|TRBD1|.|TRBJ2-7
TGTGCCAGCAGGTCCGGGACAGGGGGCTTGGGCGAGCAGTACTTC
CASRSGTGGLGEQYF
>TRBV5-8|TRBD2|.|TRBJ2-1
TGTGCCAGCGTCCTAGCGGGAGTCGGGGTTGGGTATGAGCAGTTCTTC
CASVLAGVGVGYEQFF
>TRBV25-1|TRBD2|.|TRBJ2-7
TGTGCCAGCAGTGGCCGATCAGCGGGAGAGTACGAGCAGTACTTC
CASSGRSAGEYEQYF
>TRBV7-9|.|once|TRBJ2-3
TGTGCCAGCAGCTTAGATGGAGGGGTGAGGGATACGCAGTATTTT
CASSLDGGVRDTQYF
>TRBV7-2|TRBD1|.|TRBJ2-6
TGTGCCAGACCTAGGAGGACAGGGGGCTCTGGGGCCAACGTCCTGACTTTC
CARPRRTGGSGANVLTF
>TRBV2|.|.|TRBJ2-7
TGTGCCAGCAGACCCCAAGGGAAGGGGGAGTCCTACGAGCAGTACTTC
CASRPQGKGESYEQYF
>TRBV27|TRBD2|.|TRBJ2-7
TGTGCCACTCGGGGGGCCTACGAGCAGTACTTC
CATRGAYEQYF
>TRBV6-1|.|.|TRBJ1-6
TGTGCCAGCAGTGAAGTGGTGGCAGGACAAACCTATAATTCACCCCTCCACTTT
CASSEVVAGQTYNSPLHF
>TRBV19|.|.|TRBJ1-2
TGTGCCAGTAGTGACGGCGGGGGCGGCTACACCTTC
CASSDGGGGYTF
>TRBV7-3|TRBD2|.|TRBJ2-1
TGTGCCAGCAGCTTAGGGGCGGGAGCCTACAATGAGCAGTTCTTC
CASSLGAGAYNEQFF
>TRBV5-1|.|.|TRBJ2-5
TGCGCCAGCAGCCCGTGGATTTCAGGTACCCAGTACTTC
CASSPWISGTQYF
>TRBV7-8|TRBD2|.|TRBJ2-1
TGTGCCAGCAGTCGAAAGCGGGAGGGCTACAATGAGCAGTTCTTC
CASSRKREGYNEQFF